A selection of T cell receptor beta chains follows, all from one sample in a study of identifying expanded T cells in peripheral blood. TCRdb keeps only in-frame clones here, not all; method: immunoSEQ multiplex PCR. The data show 90,000 to 95,000 clones, with roughly 86% seen just once and 5.5% to 7% held by the top ten. The sequenced material came from blood. Receptors were obtained from a person between 18 and 75 years old in good health. CDR3s include the opening cysteine and the closing phenylalanine or tryptophan. A D gene is named only where the DNA matches it firmly. Clone sizes are given selectively: once, few, many, or a class where the clone is expanded.

clone_size	d_call	v_call	j_call	cdr3_nt	cdr3_aa
NA	NA	TRBV10-1	TRBJ2-1	TGCGCCAGCAGTCCCGGTCCTTACAATGAGCAGTTCTTC	CASSPGPYNEQFF
NA	NA	TRBV6-1	TRBJ1-3	TGTGCCAGCAGTGAATTTGTGGCCTCTGGAAACACCATATATTTT	CASSEFVASGNTIYF
NA	NA	TRBV18	TRBJ1-2	TGTGCCAGCTCACCGGAACAGGGTCGGTTCTATGGCTACACCTTC	CASSPEQGRFYGYTF
NA	NA	TRBV29-1	TRBJ1-2	TGCAGCGTTGAGAGGGCTAACTATGGCTACACCTTC	CSVERANYGYTF
few	NA	TRBV27	TRBJ2-7	TGTGCCAGGGGACGCCTTCAGGTTGCCTACGAGCAGTACTTC	CARGRLQVAYEQYF
NA	NA	TRBV18	TRBJ2-2	TGTGCCAGCTCCACAGGGTATGACACCGGGGAGCTGTTTTTT	CASSTGYDTGELFF
NA	NA	TRBV4-1	TRBJ2-1	TGCGCCAGCAGCCCTGACCCGCACAATGAGCAGTTCTTC	CASSPDPHNEQFF
NA	NA	TRBV7-9	TRBJ1-4	TGTGCCAGCAGCTTAGGAGGGACTTACTTAACTAATGAAAAACTGTTTTTT	CASSLGGTYLTNEKLFF
NA	NA	TRBV5-1	TRBJ1-5	TGCGCCAGCAGCTTAGTGTCGGGCCCAGTCGGCAATCAGCCCCAGCATTTT	CASSLVSGPVGNQPQHF
NA	NA	TRBV5-1	TRBJ2-3	TGCGCCAGCCGAGGGGCAAATACGCAGTATTTT	CASRGANTQYF
NA	NA	TRBV7-2	TRBJ2-2	TGTGCCAGCAGCTTAGCGCAGGGAGGAACCGGGGAGCTGTTTTTT	CASSLAQGGTGELFF
NA	NA	TRBV14	TRBJ1-1	TGTGCCAGCAGCCCTCGGTGGGGAGGCTCTGAAGCTTTCTTT	CASSPRWGGSEAFF
NA	NA	TRBV7-2	TRBJ2-6	TGTGCCAAGACAGATATCAACTCTCACTCTGGGGCCAACGTCCTGACTTTC	CAKTDINSHSGANVLTF
NA	TRBD2	TRBV5-8	TRBJ2-1	TGTGCCAGCAGCTTCATACCTAGCGGGAGGGGAGACAATGAGCAGTTCTTC	CASSFIPSGRGDNEQFF
NA	NA	TRBV7-6	TRBJ1-5	TGTGCCAGCAGCTCCGGGACCCGCGAGAGTCAGCCCCAGCATTTT	CASSSGTRESQPQHF
NA	TRBD1	TRBV15	TRBJ1-1	TGTGCCACCAGCAGACCTCAGGACAGGGAAGGATCTTTCTTT	CATSRPQDREGSFF
NA	TRBD1	TRBV6-1	TRBJ1-2	TGTGCCAGCAGTGAAGAGGACAGGGTTGTCGATGGCTACACCTTC	CASSEEDRVVDGYTF
NA	NA	TRBV5-4	TRBJ2-5	TGTGCCAGCAGCTTGGAATGGCGGCAAGAGACCCAGTACTTC	CASSLEWRQETQYF
NA	NA	TRBV7-2	TRBJ1-5	TGTGCCAGCAGCCCCGAATTGCGAGGCAATCAGCCCCAGCATTTT	CASSPELRGNQPQHF
NA	TRBD1	TRBV7-8	TRBJ2-5	TGTGCCAGCAGCCCGAGGACAGGGGCGGTGGAGACCCAGTACTTC	CASSPRTGAVETQYF
NA	NA	TRBV6-1	TRBJ2-1	TGTGCCAGCAGAGGGTCAGGGAACCACAATGAGCAGTTCTTC	CASRGSGNHNEQFF
NA	TRBD2	TRBV5-1	TRBJ2-7	TGCGCCAGCAGCTTGGGGGCTAGCGGAGCGACCTCCTACGAGCAGTACTTC	CASSLGASGATSYEQYF
NA	NA	TRBV6-5	TRBJ1-1	TGTGCCAGCGTCGGGAGGAACACTGAAGCTTTCTTT	CASVGRNTEAFF
NA	NA	TRBV18	TRBJ1-5	TGTGCCAGCTCACCATTTAAACAGCCACGGCCCCAGCATTTT	CASSPFKQPRPQHF
NA	TRBD1	TRBV19	TRBJ1-1	TGTGCCACCGAAGCGAGACAGGGTGGTACTGAAGCTTTCTTT	CATEARQGGTEAFF
NA	NA	TRBV30	TRBJ1-3	TGTGCCTGGAGTCGGGATGGCTCTGGAAACACCATATATTTT	CAWSRDGSGNTIYF
once	NA	TRBV6-1	TRBJ2-7	TGTGCCAGCAGTGAAGGGCCTGGGGCAGGCACCTACGAGCAGTACTTC	CASSEGPGAGTYEQYF
NA	TRBD2	TRBV11-3	TRBJ2-1	TGTGCCAGCAGCGCCCGACTAGCGGGAGGGCTGGGAAATGAGCAGTTCTTC	CASSARLAGGLGNEQFF
NA	NA	TRBV19	TRBJ2-2	TGTGCCAGTAGTACTATAAAGGGCGGAAAGGGCTCCGGGGAGCTGTTTTTT	CASSTIKGGKGSGELFF
NA	NA	TRBV20-1	TRBJ1-1	TGCAGTGCTTGGGGGGGGAGTGAAGCTTTCTTT	CSAWGGSEAFF
NA	NA	TRBV29-1	TRBJ2-7	TGCAGCGTTGAGGGGTGGGAGGTGCACGAGCAGTACTTC	CSVEGWEVHEQYF
NA	NA	TRBV7-2	TRBJ2-3	TGTGCCAGCAGCTCTCAGGCGTCTGACACAGATACGCAGTATTTT	CASSSQASDTDTQYF
NA	NA	TRBV19	TRBJ2-5	TGTGCCAGTCGGAAGGGGTACCAAGAGACCCAGTACTTC	CASRKGYQETQYF
once	NA	TRBV11-3	TRBJ2-5	TGTGCCAGCAGCTTGGGGGGCCGGGGGAGTGGAGAGACCCAGTACTTC	CASSLGGRGSGETQYF
few	TRBD1	TRBV7-6	TRBJ1-2	TGTGCCAGCAGCTTCACCGGGACAGGGGCCTCTGGCTACACCTTC	CASSFTGTGASGYTF
NA	NA	TRBV2	TRBJ1-1	TGTGCCACCCACCAAACAGCGAACACTGAAGCTTTCTTT	CATHQTANTEAFF
few	NA	TRBV14	TRBJ2-3	TGTGCCAGCAGCCAAGCGGGGGCTCGGCGTAGAATAGATACGCAGTATTTT	CASSQAGARRRIDTQYF
NA	NA	TRBV4-1	TRBJ1-1	TGCGCCAGCAGCCAAGATCCCAGTTCAGGGATGAACACTGAAGCTTTCTTT	CASSQDPSSGMNTEAFF
NA	NA	TRBV12-2	TRBJ1-5	TGTGCAAGTCGCTTCCGACCGGGACAGGGGACGGGACAGCCCCAGCATTTT	CASRFRPGQGTGQPQHF
NA	NA	TRBV7-9	TRBJ1-2	TGTGCCAGCAGCCCGAGCGGGGGGCTTGGCTACACCTTC	CASSPSGGLGYTF
NA	TRBD2	TRBV6-4	TRBJ2-1	TGTGCCAGCAGTGAGGTGTCTACTAGCGGGGGGCACAATGAGCAGTTCTTC	CASSEVSTSGGHNEQFF
NA	NA	TRBV13	TRBJ2-7	TGTGCCAGCAGCTTAATGTCAGGAACCGAGCAGTACTTC	CASSLMSGTEQYF
NA	NA	TRBV7-9	TRBJ1-1	TGTGCCAGCAGCTTAGCCGGGCAAGATGAAGCTTTCTTT	CASSLAGQDEAFF
NA	NA	TRBV4-1	TRBJ2-3	TGCGCCAGCAGCCCCAATTTCTTAGTCGGCACTGATACGCAGTATTTT	CASSPNFLVGTDTQYF
NA	NA	TRBV14	TRBJ1-1	TGTGCCAGCAGCCAAGCGACCTACACTGAAGCTTTCTTT	CASSQATYTEAFF
few	NA	TRBV7-2	TRBJ2-2	TGTGCCAGCAGCCCGGACAGCTCGAACACCGGGGAGCTGTTTTTT	CASSPDSSNTGELFF